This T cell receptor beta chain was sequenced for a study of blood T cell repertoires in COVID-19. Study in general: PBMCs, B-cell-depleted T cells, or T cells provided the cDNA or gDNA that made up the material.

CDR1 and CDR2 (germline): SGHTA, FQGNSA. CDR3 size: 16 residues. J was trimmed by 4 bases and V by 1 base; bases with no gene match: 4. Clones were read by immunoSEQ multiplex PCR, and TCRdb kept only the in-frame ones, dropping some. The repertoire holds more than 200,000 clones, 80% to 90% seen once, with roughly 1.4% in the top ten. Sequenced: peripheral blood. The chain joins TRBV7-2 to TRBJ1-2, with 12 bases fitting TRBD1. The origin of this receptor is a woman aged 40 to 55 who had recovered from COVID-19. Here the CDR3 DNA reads TGTGCCAGCAGCTTAGAGGGACAGGGGGCCCTCTATGGCTACACCTTC. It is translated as CASSLEGQGALYGYTF.